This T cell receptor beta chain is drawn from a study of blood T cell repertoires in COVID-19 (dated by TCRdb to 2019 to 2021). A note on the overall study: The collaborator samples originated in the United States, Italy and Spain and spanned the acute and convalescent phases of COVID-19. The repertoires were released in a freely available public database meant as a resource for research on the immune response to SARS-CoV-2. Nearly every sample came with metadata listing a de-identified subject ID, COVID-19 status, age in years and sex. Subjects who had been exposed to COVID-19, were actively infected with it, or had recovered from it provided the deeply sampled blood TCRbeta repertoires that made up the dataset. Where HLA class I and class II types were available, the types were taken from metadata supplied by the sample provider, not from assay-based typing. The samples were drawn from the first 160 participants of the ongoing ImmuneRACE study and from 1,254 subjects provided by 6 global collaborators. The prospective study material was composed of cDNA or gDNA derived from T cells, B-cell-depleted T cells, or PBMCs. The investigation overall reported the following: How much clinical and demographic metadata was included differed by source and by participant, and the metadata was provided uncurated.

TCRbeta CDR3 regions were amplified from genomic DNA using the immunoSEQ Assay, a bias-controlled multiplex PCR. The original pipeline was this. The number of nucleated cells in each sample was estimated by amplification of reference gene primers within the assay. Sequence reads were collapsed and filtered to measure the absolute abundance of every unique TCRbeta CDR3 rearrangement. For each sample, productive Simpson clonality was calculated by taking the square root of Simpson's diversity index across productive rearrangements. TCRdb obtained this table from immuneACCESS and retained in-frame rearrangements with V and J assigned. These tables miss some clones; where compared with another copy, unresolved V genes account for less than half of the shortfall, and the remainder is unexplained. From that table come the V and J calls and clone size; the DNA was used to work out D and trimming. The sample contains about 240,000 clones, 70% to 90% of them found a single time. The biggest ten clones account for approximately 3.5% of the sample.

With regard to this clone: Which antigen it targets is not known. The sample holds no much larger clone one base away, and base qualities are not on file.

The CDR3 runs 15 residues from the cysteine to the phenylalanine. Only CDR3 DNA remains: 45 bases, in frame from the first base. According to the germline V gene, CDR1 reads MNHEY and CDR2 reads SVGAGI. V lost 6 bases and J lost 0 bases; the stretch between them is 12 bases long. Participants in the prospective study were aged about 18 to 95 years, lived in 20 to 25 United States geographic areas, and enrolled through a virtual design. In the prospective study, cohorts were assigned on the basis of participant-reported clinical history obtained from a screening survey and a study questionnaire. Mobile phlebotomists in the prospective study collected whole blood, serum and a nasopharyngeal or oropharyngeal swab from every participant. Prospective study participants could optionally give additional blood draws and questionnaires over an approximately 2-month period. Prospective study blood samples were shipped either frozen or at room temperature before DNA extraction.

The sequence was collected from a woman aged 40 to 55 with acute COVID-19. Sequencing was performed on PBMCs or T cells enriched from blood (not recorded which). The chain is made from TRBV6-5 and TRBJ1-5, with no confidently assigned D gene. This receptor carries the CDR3 CASRPTGASNQPQHF. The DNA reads TGTGCCAGCAGGCCTACGGGAGCTAGCAATCAGCCCCAGCATTTT.